This T cell receptor beta chain is from a study of blood T cells in healthy people across ages. The second PCR ran roughly 6 to 12 cycles with a sample-barcoded 5' primer and J-beta primers. TCRdb ran MiXCR on the 5' RACE reads and lists one entry per CDR3 protein. The sample has 800,000 or so distinct CDR3 sequences, 46% seen once. Per germline, CDR1 MNHNY and CDR2 SVGAGI (reference sequence). The length of the CDR3 is 15 residues. V shed 7 bases, J shed 7 bases, and the junction held 10 bases outside the gene matches. About this clonotype itself: Its antigen is undetermined.

Overall study findings and caveats: Higher diversity and more naive CD4+ cells were features of long-lived donors, compared to aged donors. PBMCs were not sorted, which prevented a conclusive comparison of naive versus antigen-experienced cells.

The TCR originated in a man older than 75 in good health. Material for sequencing was blood. V and J are TRBV6-6 and TRBJ1-6; TRBD1 aligns across 7 bases. CDR3: CASNGQVRTNSPLHF. Written as DNA, the CDR3 is TGTGCCAGCAACGGACAGGTCCGAACCAATTCACCCCTCCACTTT.